Sequencing of this T cell receptor beta chain was carried out in a study of CD8 T cells in Susac syndrome. The RNA, about 0.45 to 1 ug, was put through reverse transcription using random hexamers. Via MiXCR, TCRdb re-called the immunoSEQ multiplex PCR reads, giving one row per CDR3 protein. The repertoire consists of around 200,000 distinct CDR3 sequences, with roughly 96% occurring once and the leading ten covering approximately 0.1%. The CDR3 runs 12 residues. The germline V and J ends were trimmed by 2 bases and 10 bases, with 6 bases remaining between them. Germline CDR1 and CDR2: SGHTA and FQGNSA. This clonotype was counted once.

Sequencing was done on a sample of CD4+ T cells from PBMCs. This TCR came from a human donor in good health. The rearrangement uses TRBV7-2 and TRBJ1-6; unclear D gene. The CDR3 loop reads CASSLITSPLHF. CDR3 in DNA: TGTGCCAGCAGCTTAATCACCTCACCCCTCCACTTT.